This TCR beta chain was profiled in a study of CD8 T cells in ankylosing spondylitis. Study conclusions and caveats: It was reported that disease-linked clones were significantly enriched in matched ankylosing spondylitis synovial fluid. Blood from ankylosing spondylitis patients appeared to carry a characteristic roughly eight-variant TCR beta motif.

This clonotype was seen a handful of times. Its specificity is unknown. The CDR3 runs 10 residues. Germline loops: CDR1 SNHLY, CDR2 FYNNEI. Trimming shortened V by 8 bases and J by 12 bases, and 11 bases separated the two germline ends. The authors made TCR beta libraries by quantitative 5'-RACE with molecular barcodes. TCRdb re-called the 5' RACE reads through MiXCR, storing one row per CDR3 protein. The repertoire holds around 130,000 distinct CDR3 sequences, with 17% as singletons. The material sequenced was blood, either unsorted or a sorted T cell fraction (not recorded which). This clonotype was sampled from a male donor with ankylosing spondylitis. The gene calls are TRBV2 and TRBJ2-1; D is unclear. As DNA, the CDR3 is TGTGCCAGCCAAGCTTTAGGGCAGTTCTTC. It specifies CASQALGQFF.